Many counts were recorded for the clone carrying this T cell receptor (beta chain). Stated treatment: oral pan-JAK inhibitor, 5-10 mg twice daily. The sample belongs to a study of CD8+ T cells in alopecia areata. This CDR3 is 13 amino acids long. The germline CDR1 and CDR2 sequences are LNHDA and SQIVND (reference sequence). V lost 9 bases, J lost 6 bases, and 7 bases stayed unmatched. RNA was extracted and reverse transcribed into cDNA as the sequencing template. TCRdb's copy holds only in-frame clones and misses some; the assay was immunoSEQ multiplex PCR. This sample carries about 200,000 clones, roughly two fifths of them seen once, and the ten largest clones take under 0.55%.

This specimen was CD4+ T cells sorted from blood, taken around week 31, from a patient treated with tofacitinib. This chain links TRBV19 with TRBJ2-1, with 8 bases identical to TRBD1. This sequence was found in a human donor with alopecia areata. DNA of the CDR3: TGTGCCAGCACTGGACAGGGTCGCAATGAGCAGTTCTTC. This gives the protein CASTGQGRNEQFF.